Listed below are T cell receptor beta chains from one sample, sequenced in a study of early T cells in non-severe SARS-CoV-2 infection. In TCRdb, the 5' RACE reads were re-called with MiXCR into one record per CDR3 protein. The sample holds about 58,000 distinct CDR3 sequences, approximately 12% seen once. The material sequenced was whole blood. These receptors were taken from an adult who was a healthcare worker with PCR-confirmed SARS-CoV-2 infection or an uninfected control (not recorded which). Each CDR3 is given without its conserved first and last residue.

v_call,j_call,cdr3_aa
TRBV11-2,TRBJ2-2,ASSPHRTGELF
TRBV5-1,TRBJ2-3,ASSTAPSGGRDTQY
TRBV28,TRBJ1-1,ASSVTGQQNTEAF
TRBV2,TRBJ2-1,ASSDYNEQF
TRBV20-1,TRBJ2-3,SAIRTGRTDTQY
TRBV27,TRBJ2-1,ASSREMGSYNEQF
TRBV10-3,TRBJ1-2,AISGTPNSGYT
TRBV3-1,TRBJ1-3,ASSQIGGRRSGNTIY
TRBV6-2/TRBV6-3,TRBJ2-5,ASSYSKVYQETQY
TRBV29-1,TRBJ2-5,SSGRQETQY
TRBV6-2/TRBV6-3,TRBJ1-1,ASSYLGVPEAF
TRBV7-2,TRBJ2-7,ASSGPGQGGYEQY
TRBV29-1,TRBJ2-1,SVQGNEQF
TRBV21-1,TRBJ2-7,ASSGPRRDRGREQY
TRBV24-1,TRBJ2-1,ATSDLKKGQSSYNEQF
TRBV12-3/TRBV12-4,TRBJ1-2,ASSPFARGGYT
TRBV29-1,TRBJ2-1,SVESSYNEQF
TRBV6-2/TRBV6-3,TRBJ2-5,AKPTGEETQY
TRBV10-2,TRBJ2-3,ASSEVATTDTQY
TRBV7-8,TRBJ2-1,ASSPQVGNEQF
TRBV7-8,TRBJ1-2,ASSPGGVGGYGYT
TRBV6-6,TRBJ1-4,ASSDPPGQAGEKLF
TRBV10-3,TRBJ2-7,ASADTDYEQY
TRBV7-2,TRBJ2-3,ASSAARGDTQY
TRBV15,TRBJ1-2,ATSRDKGRGYT
TRBV10-2,TRBJ2-1,ASKAGQGALNEQF
TRBV12-3/TRBV12-4,TRBJ2-7,ASRSTGIEQY
TRBV5-6,TRBJ1-2,ASSSEGRSTNYGYT
TRBV6-5,TRBJ2-5,ASSYSTSGGANLPGQETQY
TRBV27,TRBJ2-7,ASYGLASYEQY
TRBV24-1,TRBJ1-5,ATSDPQAGENQPQH
TRBV5-4,TRBJ2-5,ASSPPTSGGREGETQY
TRBV21-1,TRBJ2-6,ASGKGTATLSGANVLT